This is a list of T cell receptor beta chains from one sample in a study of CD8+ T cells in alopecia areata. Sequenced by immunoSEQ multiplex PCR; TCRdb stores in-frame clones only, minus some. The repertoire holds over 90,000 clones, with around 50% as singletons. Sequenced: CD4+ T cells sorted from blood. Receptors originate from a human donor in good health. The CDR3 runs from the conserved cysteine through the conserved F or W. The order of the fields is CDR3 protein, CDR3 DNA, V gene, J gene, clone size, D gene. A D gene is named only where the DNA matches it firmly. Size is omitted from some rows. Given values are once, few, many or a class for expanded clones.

cdr3_aa: CSVQAQFGETQYF; cdr3_nt: TGCAGCGTTCAAGCCCAATTCGGAGAGACCCAGTACTTC; v_call: TRBV29-1; j_call: TRBJ2-5; clone_size: .; d_call: .
cdr3_aa: CASSNQGVRAGELFF; cdr3_nt: TGTGCCAGCAGCAACCAGGGGGTGAGGGCCGGGGAGCTGTTTTTT; v_call: TRBV28; j_call: TRBJ2-2; clone_size: .; d_call: TRBD1
cdr3_aa: CASSKGGGTGEQYF; cdr3_nt: TGTGCCAGTAGCAAAGGGGGCGGAACTGGTGAGCAGTACTTC; v_call: TRBV19; j_call: TRBJ2-7; clone_size: few; d_call: TRBD1
cdr3_aa: CAWSVYTGAPIGSPLHF; cdr3_nt: TGTGCCTGGAGTGTATACACGGGGGCCCCTATTGGATCACCCCTCCACTTT; v_call: TRBV30; j_call: TRBJ1-6; clone_size: .; d_call: .
cdr3_aa: CASSPRSGNYEQYF; cdr3_nt: TGCGCCAGCAGCCCCCGTTCAGGGAACTACGAGCAGTACTTC; v_call: TRBV4-1; j_call: TRBJ2-7; clone_size: .; d_call: .
cdr3_aa: CASSISRAAQPQHF; cdr3_nt: TGTGCCAGTAGTATATCGAGGGCAGCTCAGCCCCAGCATTTT; v_call: TRBV19; j_call: TRBJ1-5; clone_size: .; d_call: .
cdr3_aa: CASSLTPGRQINEQYF; cdr3_nt: TGCGCCAGCAGCCTAACACCAGGCCGACAGATCAACGAGCAGTACTTC; v_call: TRBV4-1; j_call: TRBJ2-7; clone_size: .; d_call: .
cdr3_aa: CASSGRTVNTEAFF; cdr3_nt: TGTGCCAGCAGTGGGAGGACGGTGAACACTGAAGCTTTCTTT; v_call: TRBV28; j_call: TRBJ1-1; clone_size: .; d_call: .
cdr3_aa: CASSLPTDTGELFF; cdr3_nt: TGTGCCAGCTCACTCCCTACAGACACCGGGGAGCTGTTTTTT; v_call: TRBV18; j_call: TRBJ2-2; clone_size: medium-sized; d_call: .
cdr3_aa: CASSVLMLNTEAFF; cdr3_nt: TGTGCCAGCAGCGTCCTCATGCTGAACACTGAAGCTTTCTTT; v_call: TRBV2; j_call: TRBJ1-1; clone_size: .; d_call: .
cdr3_aa: CASSENAGGALAQYF; cdr3_nt: TGCGCCAGCAGTGAAAACGCGGGGGGGGCTTTGGCCCAGTACTTC; v_call: TRBV10-2; j_call: TRBJ2-5; clone_size: .; d_call: TRBD2
cdr3_aa: CASSQSSQGYEQYF; cdr3_nt: TGCGCCAGCAGCCAATCGAGCCAGGGATACGAGCAGTACTTC; v_call: TRBV4-3; j_call: TRBJ2-7; clone_size: .; d_call: .
cdr3_aa: CASSLALADTQYF; cdr3_nt: TGTGCCAGCAGCTTAGCGCTGGCGGATACGCAGTATTTT; v_call: TRBV7-2; j_call: TRBJ2-3; clone_size: .; d_call: .
cdr3_aa: CASSLGGIGANTGELFF; cdr3_nt: TGCGCCAGCAGCTTGGGAGGAATCGGGGCGAACACCGGGGAGCTGTTTTTT; v_call: TRBV5-1; j_call: TRBJ2-2; clone_size: .; d_call: .
cdr3_aa: CASTTGGSSGANVLTF; cdr3_nt: TGTGCCAGCACGACAGGGGGAAGCTCTGGGGCCAACGTCCTGACTTTC; v_call: TRBV28; j_call: TRBJ2-6; clone_size: once; d_call: TRBD1
cdr3_aa: CASSLPAGDYGYTF; cdr3_nt: TGCGCCAGCAGCCTGCCAGCGGGTGACTATGGCTACACCTTC; v_call: TRBV5-1; j_call: TRBJ1-2; clone_size: few; d_call: .
cdr3_aa: CASSQDGGTLLDTQYF; cdr3_nt: TGCGCCAGCAGCCAAGATGGGGGGACCCTTCTCGATACGCAGTATTTT; v_call: TRBV4-3; j_call: TRBJ2-3; clone_size: few; d_call: .
cdr3_aa: CASSLAGGTNYNEQFF; cdr3_nt: TGTGCCAGCAGCTTAGCGGGGGGCACCAACTACAATGAGCAGTTCTTC; v_call: TRBV7-6; j_call: TRBJ2-1; clone_size: once; d_call: .
cdr3_aa: CATSSQLLAKNIQYF; cdr3_nt: TGTGCCACCAGCAGTCAGCTACTAGCCAAAAACATTCAGTACTTC; v_call: TRBV15; j_call: TRBJ2-4; clone_size: .; d_call: .
cdr3_aa: CASSPPLGQGSDEQYF; cdr3_nt: TGTGCCAGCAGTCCCCCCCTTGGACAGGGGTCTGACGAGCAGTACTTC; v_call: TRBV28; j_call: TRBJ2-7; clone_size: few; d_call: TRBD1
cdr3_aa: CASSERASGTPTDTQYF; cdr3_nt: TGTGCCAGCAGTGAGAGGGCTAGCGGGACCCCCACAGATACGCAGTATTTT; v_call: TRBV2; j_call: TRBJ2-3; clone_size: .; d_call: TRBD2
cdr3_aa: CSVMSGLHNTEAFF; cdr3_nt: TGCAGCGTTATGTCGGGACTGCACAACACTGAAGCTTTCTTT; v_call: TRBV29-1; j_call: TRBJ1-1; clone_size: .; d_call: .
cdr3_aa: CASSGQTTDTQYF; cdr3_nt: TGTGCCAGCAGCGGTCAGACCACAGATACGCAGTATTTT; v_call: TRBV5-4; j_call: TRBJ2-3; clone_size: .; d_call: .
cdr3_aa: CASSGDFQETQYF; cdr3_nt: TGTGCCAGCAGCGGGGACTTCCAAGAGACCCAGTACTTC; v_call: TRBV2; j_call: TRBJ2-5; clone_size: .; d_call: .
cdr3_aa: CASTPGGTGAYEQYF; cdr3_nt: TGTGCCAGCACCCCGGGAGGGACAGGGGCCTACGAGCAGTACTTC; v_call: TRBV28; j_call: TRBJ2-7; clone_size: .; d_call: TRBD1
cdr3_aa: CASSQVAGNNEQFF; cdr3_nt: TGCGCCAGCAGCCAGGTAGCGGGAAACAATGAGCAGTTCTTC; v_call: TRBV5-1; j_call: TRBJ2-1; clone_size: .; d_call: TRBD2
cdr3_aa: CAISDPLGMNTEAFF; cdr3_nt: TGTGCCATCAGTGATCCCTTGGGGATGAACACTGAAGCTTTCTTT; v_call: TRBV10-3; j_call: TRBJ1-1; clone_size: .; d_call: .
cdr3_aa: CASSQDLAQPQHF; cdr3_nt: TGCGCCAGCAGCCAAGATTTGGCTCAGCCCCAGCATTTT; v_call: TRBV4-1; j_call: TRBJ1-5; clone_size: few; d_call: .
cdr3_aa: CSVGLPSSYNEQFF; cdr3_nt: TGCAGCGTTGGCCTACCTAGCTCCTACAATGAGCAGTTCTTC; v_call: TRBV29-1; j_call: TRBJ2-1; clone_size: few; d_call: .
cdr3_aa: CASSYWHRGDYGYTF; cdr3_nt: TGTGCCAGCAGTTACTGGCATAGGGGCGACTATGGCTACACCTTC; v_call: TRBV6-5; j_call: TRBJ1-2; clone_size: once; d_call: .
cdr3_aa: CASSGGRYNEQFF; cdr3_nt: TGTGCCAGCAGTGGTGGCAGATACAATGAGCAGTTCTTC; v_call: TRBV2; j_call: TRBJ2-1; clone_size: .; d_call: .
cdr3_aa: CASSQRYKDTQYF; cdr3_nt: TGCGCCAGCAGCCAGCGCTATAAGGATACGCAGTATTTT; v_call: TRBV4-3; j_call: TRBJ2-3; clone_size: once; d_call: .
cdr3_aa: CASSEAATGEGYTF; cdr3_nt: TGTGCCAGCAGTGAAGCTGCGACAGGTGAAGGCTACACCTTC; v_call: TRBV2; j_call: TRBJ1-2; clone_size: .; d_call: .